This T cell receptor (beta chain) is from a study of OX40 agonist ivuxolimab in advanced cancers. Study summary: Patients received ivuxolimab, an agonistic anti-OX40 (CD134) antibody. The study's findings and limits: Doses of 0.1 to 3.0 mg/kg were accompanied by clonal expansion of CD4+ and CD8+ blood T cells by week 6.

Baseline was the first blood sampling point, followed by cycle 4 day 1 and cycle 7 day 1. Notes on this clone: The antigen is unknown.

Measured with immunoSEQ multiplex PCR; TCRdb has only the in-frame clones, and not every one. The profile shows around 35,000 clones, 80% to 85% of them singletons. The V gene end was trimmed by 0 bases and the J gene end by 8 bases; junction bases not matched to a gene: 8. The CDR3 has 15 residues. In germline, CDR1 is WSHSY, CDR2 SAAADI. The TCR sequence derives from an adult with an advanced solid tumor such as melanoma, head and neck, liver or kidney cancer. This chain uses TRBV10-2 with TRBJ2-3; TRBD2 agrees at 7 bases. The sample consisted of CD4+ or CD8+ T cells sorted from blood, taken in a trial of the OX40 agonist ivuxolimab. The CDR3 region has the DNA TGCGCCAGCAGTGAGTCGCTGGGGAGGGGAGGTACGCAGTATTTT. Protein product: CASSESLGRGGTQYF.